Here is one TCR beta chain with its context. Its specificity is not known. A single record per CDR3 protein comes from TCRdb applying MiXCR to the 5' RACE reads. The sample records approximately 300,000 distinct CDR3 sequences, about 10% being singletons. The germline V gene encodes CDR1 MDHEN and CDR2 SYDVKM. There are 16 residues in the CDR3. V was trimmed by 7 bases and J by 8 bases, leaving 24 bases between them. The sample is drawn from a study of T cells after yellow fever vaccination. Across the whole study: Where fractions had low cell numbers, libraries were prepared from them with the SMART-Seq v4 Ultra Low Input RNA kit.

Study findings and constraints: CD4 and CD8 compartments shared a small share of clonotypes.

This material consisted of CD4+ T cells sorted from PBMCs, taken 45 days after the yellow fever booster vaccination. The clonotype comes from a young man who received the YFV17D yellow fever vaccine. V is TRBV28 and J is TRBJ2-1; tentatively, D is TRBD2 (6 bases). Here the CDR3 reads CASTFWRDSSFDEQFF. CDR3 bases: TGTGCCAGCACTTTTTGGCGGGACTCGAGCTTCGATGAGCAGTTCTTC.